Listed below are T cell receptor beta chains from one sample, sequenced in a study of blood T cell repertoires in COVID-19. Produced via immunoSEQ multiplex PCR; TCRdb's table is partial and in-frame only. The sample holds about 210,000 clones, about 82% seen once. The sequencing sample was made of PBMCs or T cells enriched from blood (not recorded which). All receptors come from a middle-aged man with acute COVID-19. Each CDR3 is given with its conserved first and last residue. The D gene is left open where the match is weak. Clone size, where shown, is once, few, many, or a class for clones that have expanded.

V	J	size	D	DNA	CDR3
TRBV20-1	TRBJ2-5	once	TRBD1	TGCAGTGCTAGTAGGGGACAGGGAGAGACCCAGTACTTC	CSASRGQGETQYF
TRBV6-1	TRBJ2-5	-	-	TGTGCCAGCAGTGAAGTGTCAGGGATGTCAGAGACCCAGTACTTC	CASSEVSGMSETQYF
TRBV29-1	TRBJ2-1	few	TRBD2	TGCAGCGTACTACCGGGACTAGCTTCCTACAATGAGCAGTTCTTC	CSVLPGLASYNEQFF
TRBV6-5	TRBJ1-2	-	-	TGTGCCAGCAGTTACACCAACCGGGATCGGGGCTACACCTTC	CASSYTNRDRGYTF
TRBV9	TRBJ2-3	-	-	TGTGCCAGCAGCGAACTAGCCGGAGGGCCAGATACGCAGTATTTT	CASSELAGGPDTQYF
TRBV4-2	TRBJ2-2	-	-	TGTGCCAGCAGGTCCATACCTAGGCTAACCGGGGAGCTGTTTTTT	CASRSIPRLTGELFF
TRBV7-3	TRBJ1-5	-	TRBD1	TGTGCCAGCAGCTATACAGGGGCCGAAGGGCCCCAGCATTTT	CASSYTGAEGPQHF
TRBV29-1	TRBJ2-6	-	TRBD1	TGCAGCGTGCTTGCTGGACAGGGGAGCTCTGGGGCCAACGTCCTGACTTTC	CSVLAGQGSSGANVLTF
TRBV5-6	TRBJ1-2	-	-	TGTGCCAGCAGCTTGACCGAGACAGTTGGCTACACCTTC	CASSLTETVGYTF
TRBV5-1	TRBJ2-3	-	TRBD2	TGCGCCAGCAGCCCCGGGGGGAATTCACATACGCAGTATTTT	CASSPGGNSHTQYF
TRBV10-2	TRBJ2-5	-	TRBD1	TGCGCCAGCAGTGCCGGGACAGGGGGTGAAGAGACCCAGTACTTC	CASSAGTGGEETQYF
TRBV28	TRBJ2-5	-	-	TGTGCCAGCAGTTTACCTATTGCCGAGACCCAGTACTTC	CASSLPIAETQYF
TRBV5-1	TRBJ2-2	-	TRBD2	TGCGCCAGCAGCTTGGGAACTAGCGGAGGTACCGGGGAGCTGTTTTTT	CASSLGTSGGTGELFF
TRBV24-1	TRBJ2-1	few	TRBD2	TGTGCCACCAGTGAAAGTAGCGGGAGTGTGTTCTTC	CATSESSGSVFF
TRBV9	TRBJ2-5	-	-	TGTGCCAGCAGCGTCGAAGCGGTTCAAGAGACCCAGTACTTC	CASSVEAVQETQYF
TRBV30	TRBJ2-7	-	-	TGTGCCTGGAGTGTAGGGGTCCTCTCCTACGAGCAGTACTTC	CAWSVGVLSYEQYF
TRBV21-1	TRBJ2-7	once	-	TGTGCCAGCAAGGGAGAGTTCGCTAGCGAGCAGTACTTC	CASKGEFASEQYF
TRBV19	TRBJ2-5	-	TRBD2	TGTGCCAGAAGTCCTACACTGCCAGCGGGAGCCCTGGGGGAGACCCAGTACTTC	CARSPTLPAGALGETQYF
TRBV7-3	TRBJ2-2	-	-	TGTGCCAGCAGCCCAGGTTCGAACACCGGGGAGCTGTTTTTT	CASSPGSNTGELFF
TRBV12-5	TRBJ2-5	-	TRBD1	TGTGCTAGTGCCCCTGGGACAGGGGGTTCGGAGACCCAGTACTTC	CASAPGTGGSETQYF
TRBV13	TRBJ2-7	-	TRBD1	TGTGCCAGCAGCCACGACAGGGACGGTTACGAGCAGTACTTC	CASSHDRDGYEQYF
TRBV24-1	TRBJ1-2	-	-	TGTGCCACCAGTGATTTGATTATTCGGAGTCATTTCTATGGCTACACCTTC	CATSDLIIRSHFYGYTF
TRBV19	TRBJ1-1	-	-	TGTGCCGTAGCACAGGGCCCCACTGAAGCTTTCTTT	CAVAQGPTEAFF
TRBV28	TRBJ1-2	-	TRBD1	TGTGCCAGCAGCCCGAGGACAGGGCGCAATGGCTACACCTTC	CASSPRTGRNGYTF
TRBV6-6	TRBJ2-7	-	TRBD1	TGTGCCAGCAGTTCTAGACAGGGAACCTACGAGCAGTACTTC	CASSSRQGTYEQYF
TRBV7-9	TRBJ1-5	-	-	TGTGCCAGCAGCTTCCGGAATCAGCCCCAGCATTTT	CASSFRNQPQHF
TRBV10-1	TRBJ2-3	-	TRBD1	TGCGCCAGCAGTGCGACAGGGGTTTCCACAGATACGCAGTATTTT	CASSATGVSTDTQYF
TRBV11-2	TRBJ2-7	-	TRBD2	TGTGCCAGCAGCTTAGACCCGGGAGGGCTATACGAGCAGTACTTC	CASSLDPGGLYEQYF
TRBV5-1	TRBJ1-5	-	-	TGCGCCAGCAGCGAAACAGGGTTGAGTCAGCCCCAGCATTTT	CASSETGLSQPQHF
TRBV27	TRBJ1-6	-	TRBD1	TGTGCCAGCAGTTTCCAGGGACAGGGAAATTCACCCCTCCACTTT	CASSFQGQGNSPLHF
TRBV7-8	TRBJ2-6	-	TRBD1	TGTGCCAGCAGTTTCGGGACAGGAGGCTCTGGGGCCAACGTCCTGACTTTC	CASSFGTGGSGANVLTF
TRBV2	TRBJ1-3	-	TRBD1	TGTGCCAGCAGCGGGACAGTATCAGGAAACACCATATATTTT	CASSGTVSGNTIYF
TRBV28	TRBJ1-4	-	TRBD1	TGTGCCAGCAGTCTCGTGACAGGGCGGGGAGAAAAACTGTTTTTT	CASSLVTGRGEKLFF
TRBV30	TRBJ2-3	few	-	TGTGCCTGGAGTCTCTCCGCGTCTGCGCAGTATTTT	CAWSLSASAQYF
TRBV3-1/TRBV3-2	TRBJ2-7	few	-	TGTGCCAGCAGCTATGCGGAGGGCGAGCAGTACTTC	CASSYAEGEQYF
TRBV9	TRBJ1-5	-	-	TGTGCCAGCAGCCAAGACTCTAGCAATCAGCCCCAGCATTTT	CASSQDSSNQPQHF
TRBV9	TRBJ2-7	-	-	TGTGCCAGCAGCTATGGGACAAGGCCTACTTACGAGCAGTACTTC	CASSYGTRPTYEQYF
TRBV28	TRBJ2-7	-	-	TGTGCCACCCTCCCCCCTGACAGGTCTAGCTACGAGCAGTACTTC	CATLPPDRSSYEQYF
TRBV30	TRBJ1-6	-	-	TGTGCCTGGAGCCCGGGATCACCCCTCCACTTT	CAWSPGSPLHF
TRBV19	TRBJ2-1	-	TRBD1	TGTGCCAGTAGTCCCCGGGACAGGGGCTACAATGAGCAGTTCTTC	CASSPRDRGYNEQFF
TRBV28	TRBJ1-5	-	-	TGTGCCAGCAGCCCTACAAGAGGGAATCAGCCCCAGCATTTT	CASSPTRGNQPQHF
TRBV7-2	TRBJ1-2	-	TRBD1	TGTGCCAGCAGCTTTTCCCCGGGACAGGGGGTTTATGGCTACACCTTC	CASSFSPGQGVYGYTF
TRBV15	TRBJ1-1	once	TRBD1	TGTGCCACCAGCAGAGAAAGGGCCGGGACAGGGACGAACACTGAAGCTTTCTTT	CATSRERAGTGTNTEAFF
TRBV28	TRBJ1-1	few	TRBD1	TGTGCCAGTTGGCGGACAGGGGGTGTTACTGAAGCTTTCTTT	CASWRTGGVTEAFF
TRBV30	TRBJ1-4	-	-	TGTGCCTGGAGTGTACGGGTAGGGGGAAAACTGTTTTTT	CAWSVRVGGKLFF
TRBV2	TRBJ2-3	-	TRBD2	TGTGCCAGTCACCTCCTATTAGCGGGAGATACGCAGTATTTT	CASHLLLAGDTQYF
TRBV28	TRBJ2-1	-	TRBD2	TGTGCCAGCAGTTCGTCGGTTTGGACTAGCGGGATTGGGGCCTACAATGAGCAGTTCTTC	CASSSSVWTSGIGAYNEQFF
TRBV30	TRBJ1-4	-	-	TGTGCCTGGAGCCCAAGTGGTGGGGCAGAAAAACTGTTTTTT	CAWSPSGGAEKLFF
TRBV7-3	TRBJ2-7	-	-	TGTGCCAGCAGCCCAGGGGCGGGCTCCTACGAGCAGTACTTC	CASSPGAGSYEQYF
TRBV12-3/TRBV12-4	TRBJ2-7	-	TRBD1	TGTGCCAGCACGGGACAGGGCACCTACGAGCAGTACTTC	CASTGQGTYEQYF
TRBV14	TRBJ1-5	once	-	TGTGCCAGCAGCCAAGCGGGGGTAGGAAATCAGCCCCAGCATTTT	CASSQAGVGNQPQHF
TRBV30	TRBJ1-6	-	-	TGTGCCTGGAGTGTACGTCGAGACCCGGGATCACCCCTCCACTTT	CAWSVRRDPGSPLHF
TRBV5-1	TRBJ2-2	-	-	TGCGCCAGCAGCTTAAGCGGGAACACCGGGGAGCTGTTTTTT	CASSLSGNTGELFF
TRBV10-3	TRBJ2-7	-	-	TGTGCCATCAGCGGTAGCGGCGTCTACGAGCAGTACTTC	CAISGSGVYEQYF
TRBV7-3	TRBJ2-5	-	TRBD1	TGTGCCAGCAGCTCCCAAGGGGGCCGAGGGGAGACCCAGTACTTC	CASSSQGGRGETQYF